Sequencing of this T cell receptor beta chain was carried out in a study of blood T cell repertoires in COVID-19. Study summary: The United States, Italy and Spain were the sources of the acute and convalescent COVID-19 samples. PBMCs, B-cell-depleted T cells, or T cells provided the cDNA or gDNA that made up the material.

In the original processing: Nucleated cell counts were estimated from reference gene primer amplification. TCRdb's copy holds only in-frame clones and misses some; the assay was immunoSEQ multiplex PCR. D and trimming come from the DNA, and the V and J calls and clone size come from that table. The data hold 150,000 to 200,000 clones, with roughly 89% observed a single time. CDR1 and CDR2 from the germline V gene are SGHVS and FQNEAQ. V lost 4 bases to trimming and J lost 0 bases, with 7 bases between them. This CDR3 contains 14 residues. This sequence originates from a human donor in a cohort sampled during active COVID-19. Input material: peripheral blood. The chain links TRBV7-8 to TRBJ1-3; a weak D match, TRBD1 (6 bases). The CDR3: CASSSDSSGNTIYF. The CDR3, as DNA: TGTGCCAGCAGCTCGGACAGCTCTGGAAACACCATATATTTT.